The 22 T cell receptor beta chains below all came from one sample that was sequenced in a study of brain T cells in children with intractable seizures. This table comes from immunoSEQ multiplex PCR, and its TCRdb copy is limited to in-frame clones, with some not included. The profile shows some 41,000 clones, approximately 92% of them singletons. The input for sequencing was peripheral blood, taken at surgery. Every receptor here comes from a girl aged 2 to 10 with tuberous sclerosis and intractable seizures.

The V gene is TRBV19, the J gene TRBJ2-1; 10 bases are shared with TRBD1. This CDR3 contains 14 residues. CDR1 and CDR2 from the germline V gene are LNHDA and SQIVND (reference sequence). V shed 10 bases and J 7 bases; nucleotides not matched to a gene: 10. The CDR3 protein is CATTPGQGWNEQFF. In DNA form, the CDR3 reads TGTGCCACCACACCGGGACAGGGGTGGAATGAGCAGTTCTTC.

This clone was seen only once. The chain employs TRBV12-3 or TRBV12-4 and TRBJ2-1; D ambiguous. The CDR3 length is 13 residues. V was shortened by 4 bases and J by 6 bases, with 10 bases between the two germline ends. The chain's CDR3 is CASSWGRTNEQFF. The CDR3 DNA reads as TGTGCCAGCAGTTGGGGTCGGACCAATGAGCAGTTCTTC.

The chain joins TRBV2 to TRBJ1-1; D not resolved. Germline CDR1 SNHLY, CDR2 FYNNEI. Trimming pared 8 bases from V and 2 bases from J, leaving 12 bases between. There are 13 residues in the CDR3. Here the CDR3 reads CASFRLLNTEAFF. CDR3 sequence (DNA): TGTGCCAGCTTTCGCTTACTCAACACTGAAGCTTTCTTT.

This clone appeared a few times. This rearrangement joins TRBV11-2 to TRBJ2-1, with D hard to call. The V end was cut by 2 bases, the J end by 8 bases, with 4 bases between. Germline CDR1 SGHAT, CDR2 FQNNGV. The CDR3 is 11 residues long. This CDR3 is CASSLLDEQFF. Here the CDR3 DNA reads TGTGCCAGCAGCTTACTGGATGAGCAGTTCTTC.

The V gene is TRBV5-6, the J gene TRBJ2-7; 7 nucleotides match TRBD1. The germline V gene has CDR1 SGHDT and CDR2 YYEEEE. The CDR3 runs 13 residues. V lost 4 bases to trimming and J lost 3 bases; unmatched junction nucleotides: 4. The CDR3 sequence is CASSGGQDYEQYV. The CDR3 DNA is TGTGCCAGCAGCGGAGGACAGGACTACGAGCAGTACGTC.

CDR3 bases: TGTGCCCCCAGCGTCTGGGGGGCGAACACCGGGGAGCTGTTTTTT. Its translation is CAPSVWGANTGELFF. The chain carries TRBV7-9 and TRBJ2-2; a possible D gene is TRBD2 (6 bases). V dropped 11 bases and J dropped 0 bases, with 16 bases sitting between them. There are 15 residues in the CDR3. Germline V lookup: CDR1 SEHNR, CDR2 FQNEAQ (reference sequence).

This clone was observed a single time. The V gene is TRBV11-2, the J gene TRBJ1-2; D perhaps matches TRBD1 (6 bases). This CDR3 is built from 16 residues. The germline V gene encodes CDR1 SGHAT and CDR2 FQNNGV. Trimming removed 4 bases at V and 3 bases at J, with 18 bases between. The CDR3 DNA reads as TGTGCCAGCAGCTCCCGCTTCGGGACATTGGACTATGGCTACACCTTC. Protein: CASSSRFGTLDYGYTF.

The chain is built from TRBV5-5 and TRBJ1-2; the D gene is possibly TRBD1 (6 bases). V lost 4 bases to trimming and J lost 1 base, with 11 bases between them. CDR1 is SGHKS and CDR2 is YYEKEE in the germline V gene (reference sequence). This CDR3 region has 14 residues. The CDR3 nucleotides are TGTGCCAGCAGCGTGGACAGCAATAACTATGGCTACACCTTC. Its protein product is CASSVDSNNYGYTF.

This clone turned up a few times. This sequence joins TRBV10-1 and TRBJ2-7; D may be TRBD2 (6 bases). This CDR3 region has 13 residues. The V and J ends lost 1 base and 5 bases respectively, with 9 bases between them. Germline V CDR1 and CDR2: WNHNN, SYGVQD (reference sequence). CDR3 in amino acids: CASSEYGEDEQYF. CDR3 coding DNA: TGCGCCAGCAGTGAGTACGGGGAGGACGAGCAGTACTTC.

V and J are TRBV5-8 and TRBJ2-1; 8 bases are shared with TRBD2. The CDR3 extends over 15 amino acids. Per germline, CDR1 SGHTS and CDR2 YDEGEE. The J segment lost 5 bases and the V segment lost 1 base, leaving 5 bases of the junction unmatched. The CDR3 sequence: CASSLRGGSDNEQFF. CDR3 bases: TGTGCCAGCAGCTTGCGGGGGGGCTCTGACAATGAGCAGTTCTTC.

This chain connects TRBV30 to TRBJ1-5; D is unresolved. Germline CDR1 GTSNPN, CDR2 SVGIG (reference sequence). Trimming pared 5 bases from V and 0 bases from J, leaving 8 bases between. The CDR3 totals 13 residues. The CDR3 reads CAWAGNSNQPQHF. The CDR3 nucleotides are TGTGCCTGGGCGGGGAATAGCAATCAGCCCCAGCATTTT.

The chain couples TRBV5-1 to TRBJ1-1; the match to TRBD1 covers 8 bases. CDR3 length: 16 amino acids. V was clipped by 0 bases and J by 2 bases; unmatched bases: 6. Germline lookup yields CDR1 SGHRS and CDR2 YFSETQ. For the CDR3, the DNA is TGCGCCAGCAGCTTGGAAGCGACAGGGGTCAACACTGAAGCTTTCTTT. Its translation: CASSLEATGVNTEAFF. The entire variable domain, with the rest obtained from reference TRBV5-1 and TRBJ1-1, is as follows: KAGVTQTPRYLIKTRGQQVTLSCSPISGHRSVSWYQQTPGQGLQFLFEYFSETQRNKGNFPGRFSGRQFSNSRSEMNVSTLELGDSALYLCASSLEATGVNTEAFFGQGTRLTVV.

J is TRBJ1-1 and V is TRBV29-1; 7 bases map to TRBD1. The length of the CDR3 is 13 residues. Germline V gene lookup returns CDR1 SQVTM and CDR2 ANQGSEA. V gave up 6 bases and J gave up 2 bases; unmatched junction bases: 6. The CDR3 DNA follows: TGCAGCGTCCAAGGGACAGCTAACACTGAAGCTTTCTTT. Residues: CSVQGTANTEAFF.

The chain uses TRBV7-7 and TRBJ2-7, with D tentatively TRBD2 (6 bases). This CDR3 contains 13 residues. The germline gives CDR1 SSHAT, CDR2 FNYEAQ (reference sequence). The CDR3: CASGPRGSYEQYF. The DNA of the CDR3 is TGTGCTAGCGGCCCTCGGGGCTCCTACGAGCAGTACTTC.

V and J are TRBV29-1 and TRBJ2-1, with TRBD1 matching 12 bases. This CDR3 comprises 20 residues. V lost 5 bases, J lost 0 bases, and 17 bases stayed unmatched. Germline V CDR1 and CDR2: SQVTM, ANQGSEA. The CDR3 coding sequence is TGCAGCGTTCAGGGACAGGGGGCATCTAGCGGGGCGAGCTCCTACAATGAGCAGTTCTTC. The encoded protein is CSVQGQGASSGASSYNEQFF.

The rearrangement joins TRBV7-3 to TRBJ1-2, with TRBD1 matching 7 bases. V gave up 5 bases and J gave up 8 bases; unmatched junction bases: 8. Per the germline V gene, CDR1 is SGHTA and CDR2 is FQGTGA. The CDR3 consists of 13 residues. CDR3 sequence (DNA): TGTGCCAGCAGCCGGGACAGCGGATCCGGCTACACCTTC. Translating it yields CASSRDSGSGYTF.

The J gene is TRBJ1-3, the V gene TRBV6-1; tentative D call: TRBD1 (6 bases). This CDR3 spans 15 amino acids. The germline V gene encodes CDR1 MNHNS and CDR2 SASEGT. The ends were cut back, 1 base at V and 0 bases at J, with 7 bases in the middle. The CDR3 DNA reads TGTGCCAGCAGTGAAGAAGGGGGCTCTGGAAACACCATATATTTT. Its protein product is CASSEEGGSGNTIYF.

This chain uses TRBV5-5 with TRBJ1-6; D gene unclear. From germline, CDR1 is SGHKS and CDR2 YYEKEE (reference sequence). The V end lost 6 bases, the J end lost 7 bases, and 14 bases lay between the germline ends. This CDR3 is built from 14 residues. CDR3 nucleotides: TGTGCCAGCAACCCGGACGGCGGAAATTCACCCCTCCACTTT. It codes for CASNPDGGNSPLHF.

This sequence joins TRBV14 and TRBJ2-5; D not resolved. CDR3 size: 14 residues. Trimming took off 1 base at V and 4 bases at J, with 10 bases between the two ends. Germline V gene sequence: CDR1 SGHDN, CDR2 FVKESK. CDR3 bases: TGTGCCAGCAGCCAAGGAGTTGTGCGAGAGACCCAGTACTTC. This translates into CASSQGVVRETQYF.

DNA for the CDR3: TGCGCCAGCAGCCCGGCGGGAACAGGGTTTTTCGTAAGAGAACAAGAGACCCAGTACTTC. It yields the protein CASSPAGTGFFVREQETQYF. The V and J genes are TRBV5-1 and TRBJ2-5; D is possibly TRBD1 or TRBD2 (6 bases each). The ends were cut back, 4 bases at V and 2 bases at J, with 30 bases in the middle. The germline V gene has CDR1 SGHRS and CDR2 YFSETQ. The CDR3 totals 20 residues.

The chain links TRBV7-8 to TRBJ2-1; 7 positions match TRBD2. Germline V gives CDR1 SGHVS, CDR2 FQNEAQ. The CDR3 sequence is 14 residues long. J gave up 8 bases and V 5 bases, and 9 bases lay outside the gene matches. CDR3 sequence reads: CASSPLGGGDEQFF. The CDR3 bases are TGTGCCAGCAGCCCTCTTGGGGGGGGTGATGAGCAGTTCTTC.

This clone was observed once. The V call is TRBV6-5, the J call TRBJ2-6, with 7 bases identical to TRBD2. Germline V gene lookup returns CDR1 MNHEY and CDR2 SVGAGI. The CDR3 is 15 residues long. J gave up 4 bases and V 5 bases, and 5 bases lay outside the gene matches. The CDR3 nucleotides are TGTGCCAGCAGTACCGAAGCGGGGGGGGCCAACGTCCTGACTTTC. Translation gives CASSTEAGGANVLTF.